Below, 32 T cell receptor beta chains from the same sample are listed, as sequenced in a study of blood T cell repertoires in COVID-19. Only in-frame clones appear in the TCRdb table, and some are missing; sequencing was by immunoSEQ multiplex PCR. The top ten clones hold more than 5.5% of a sample with roughly 140,000 clones, about 88% of them seen once. Sequenced: PBMCs or T cells enriched from blood (not recorded which). The receptor set was obtained from a man in his forties or fifties who had recovered from COVID-19.

The rearrangement joins TRBV5-1 to TRBJ1-5; TRBD1 aligns across 7 bases. CDR1 and CDR2 (germline): SGHRS, YFSETQ. The V and J ends lost 4 bases and 2 bases, in that order; junction bases with no gene match: 6. The CDR3 totals 15 residues. The CDR3 sequence: CASSPGGPGNQPQHF. The CDR3 DNA reads TGCGCCAGCAGCCCAGGGGGGCCGGGCAATCAGCCCCAGCATTTT.

This chain uses TRBV3-1 (or the pseudogene TRBV3-2) with TRBJ1-2; D gene uncertain. There are 15 residues in the CDR3. With 1 base removed from V and 4 bases from J, the gap between germline ends came to 13 bases. Germline V gene sequence: CDR1 LGHDT, CDR2 YNNKEL (reference sequence). CDR3 DNA sequence: TGTGCCAGCAGCCAAGCGTCAGAGCGGGGCTATGGCTACACCTTC. Protein product: CASSQASERGYGYTF.

A few counts support this clone. The rearrangement links TRBV13 to TRBJ2-1, with 8 bases identical to TRBD2. The germline V gene has CDR1 PRHDT and CDR2 FYEKMQ (reference sequence). The CDR3 extends over 18 amino acids. V shed 6 bases and J 0 bases; nucleotides not matched to a gene: 13. This chain's CDR3 is CASRDYLAGSISYNEQFF. As DNA, the CDR3 is TGTGCCAGCAGAGATTACTTAGCGGGGTCAATCTCCTACAATGAGCAGTTCTTC.

CDR3 DNA: TGTGCCAGCAGTGAACCGGACAGGGATATTGAAGCTTTCTTT. As protein: CASSEPDRDIEAFF. The rearrangement links TRBV2 to TRBJ1-1; 8 nucleotides line up with TRBD1. The J segment lost 7 bases and the V segment lost 2 bases, leaving 6 bases of the junction unmatched. The CDR3 is made up of 14 amino acids. CDR1 and CDR2 (germline): SNHLY, FYNNEI.

This chain joins TRBV27 and TRBJ2-1; 10 bases fit TRBD2. The CDR3 runs to 15 residues. Trimming removed 3 bases from V and 7 bases from J; junction bases left unmatched: 6. Germline V gives CDR1 MNHEY, CDR2 SMNVEV (reference sequence). Here the CDR3 reads CASSFSGGAGNEQFF. The CDR3 nucleotides read TGTGCCAGCAGTTTCAGCGGGGGGGCCGGAAATGAGCAGTTCTTC.

The chain uses TRBV9 and TRBJ1-4, with 8 positions matching TRBD1. The germline CDR1 and CDR2 sequences are SGDLS and YYNGEE. The CDR3 has 15 amino acids. The J segment lost 2 bases and the V segment lost 2 bases, leaving 2 bases of the junction unmatched. CDR3 DNA sequence: TGTGCCAGCAGCGTGGGACAGGCCACTAATGAAAAACTGTTTTTT. This translates into CASSVGQATNEKLFF.

The table lists this clone with a count of one. V and J are TRBV19 and TRBJ1-5, with 8 bases matching TRBD1. With V trimmed by 5 bases and J by 6 bases, 6 bases remained unmatched. Per the germline V gene, CDR1 is LNHDA and CDR2 is SQIVND (reference sequence). The CDR3 totals 14 residues. This chain's CDR3 is CASSPRGQGQPQHF. In nucleotides, the CDR3 is TGTGCCAGTAGTCCCAGGGGGCAGGGTCAGCCCCAGCATTTT.

This clone was picked up a small number of times. V usage is TRBV3-1 (or the pseudogene TRBV3-2) and J usage is TRBJ1-2; D ambiguous. The CDR3 is made up of 14 amino acids. V gave up 4 bases and J gave up 8 bases, with 17 bases separating them. CDR1 and CDR2 (germline): LGHDT, YNNKEL (reference sequence). The CDR3 DNA follows: TGTGCCAGCAGCCCCAGCCCACCCAGAGGCGGCTACACCTTC. It codes for CASSPSPPRGGYTF.

The chain employs TRBV19 and TRBJ1-5; TRBD1 matches 10 bases. The CDR3 length is 15 residues. The trim removed 1 base at V and 7 bases at J, leaving 4 bases unmatched. Germline values: CDR1 LNHDA, CDR2 SQIVND (reference sequence). The CDR3 loop is CASSIGDRGRQPQHF. Here the CDR3 DNA reads TGTGCCAGTAGTATAGGGGACAGGGGTCGCCAGCCCCAGCATTTT.

V is TRBV5-4 and J is TRBJ2-5, with D possibly TRBD2 on 6 matching bases. Trimming stripped 0 bases from V and 5 bases from J, with 14 bases between. The germline gives CDR1 SGHNT, CDR2 YYREEE (reference sequence). The CDR3 contains 15 residues. The CDR3 region has the DNA TGTGCCAGCAGCTTGGAACGGGGGACGGGGGAGACCCAGTACTTC. Translated, it gives CASSLERGTGETQYF. The full variable domain, with the rest looked up from reference TRBV5-4 and TRBJ2-5, is ETGVTQSPTHLIKTRGQQVTLRCSSQSGHNTVSWYQQALGQGPQFIFQYYREEENGRGNFPPRFSGLQFPNYSSELNVNALELDDSALYLCASSLERGTGETQYFGPGTRLLVL.

This clone was picked up a small number of times. The chain is built from TRBV5-5 and TRBJ1-1, with D possibly being TRBD1 (6 bases). The CDR3 is 15 amino acids. Per germline, CDR1 SGHKS and CDR2 YYEKEE (reference sequence). Trimming left V 2 bases short and J 0 bases short, with 11 bases between. CDR3: CASSFEQGMNTEAFF. The CDR3 region has the DNA TGTGCCAGCAGCTTCGAACAGGGAATGAACACTGAAGCTTTCTTT.

The rearrangement uses TRBV7-2 and TRBJ1-5; 11 positions match TRBD1. Germline values: CDR1 SGHTA, CDR2 FQGNSA. V shed 4 bases and J 1 base; nucleotides not matched to a gene: 3. The CDR3 runs 16 residues. CDR3 nucleotides: TGTGCCAGCAGCTCCGGACAGGGGGCGAGCAATCAGCCCCAGCATTTT. It specifies CASSSGQGASNQPQHF.

The chain is built from TRBV14 and TRBJ2-7; 7 bases are a match to TRBD1. V was clipped by 3 bases and J by 3 bases; unmatched bases: 8. Germline-derived CDR1 and CDR2 are SGHDN and FVKESK. The CDR3 covers 15 residues. In nucleotides, the CDR3 is TGTGCCAGCAGCCATAAGCCAGGACAGGACTACGAGCAGTACTTC. Amino acid sequence: CASSHKPGQDYEQYF.

The V call is TRBV5-1, the J call TRBJ1-6, with a possible D match to TRBD1 (6 bases). In germline, CDR1 is SGHRS, CDR2 YFSETQ. V was cut by 3 bases and J by 3 bases, with 16 bases left in between. This CDR3 has 17 residues. The CDR3 protein is CASSWGLKQGYNSPLHF. The CDR3 DNA is TGCGCCAGCAGCTGGGGCCTTAAACAGGGCTATAATTCACCCCTCCACTTT.

The chain joins TRBV7-2 to TRBJ1-3; D is perhaps TRBD1 (5 bases). V lost 5 bases and J lost 1, with 12 bases in between. CDR1 is SGHTA, CDR2 FQGNSA, per germline. This CDR3 is 15 amino acids long. The CDR3 region is CASSPGSSSGNTIYF. CDR3 in DNA: TGTGCCAGCAGCCCAGGGTCTTCGTCTGGAAACACCATATATTTT.

This clone was recorded only once. This sample includes further DNA sequences coding for the same CDR3. The gene calls are TRBV24-1 and TRBJ1-2; 8 bases match TRBD1. Looked up from germline, CDR1 is KGHDR and CDR2 is SFDVKD. After removal of 4 bases from V and 2 bases from J, the junction contained 2 bases not matched to a gene. The CDR3 totals 14 residues. The CDR3 reads CATSDRGRNYGYTF. Written as DNA, the CDR3 is TGTGCCACCAGTGACAGGGGGCGGAACTATGGCTACACCTTC.

The J gene is TRBJ2-3, the V gene TRBV27; 10 bases match TRBD2. The CDR3 is 17 residues long. From germline, CDR1 is MNHEY and CDR2 SMNVEV (reference sequence). Unmatched junction bases numbered 12, after V lost 3 bases and J lost 6 bases. CDR3 sequence reads: CASSFRFATSGADTQYF. The DNA for the CDR3 is TGTGCCAGCAGTTTTAGGTTCGCAACTAGCGGGGCTGATACGCAGTATTTT.

V and J are TRBV7-3 and TRBJ1-1; D is possibly TRBD1 (5 bases). Trimming took 4 bases from V and 3 from J, leaving 9 bases between them. The CDR3 consists of 13 residues. Germline V gene sequence: CDR1 SGHTA, CDR2 FQGTGA. The CDR3 coding sequence is TGTGCCAGCAGCTCCGTAGGGGACACTGAAGCTTTCTTT. Residues: CASSSVGDTEAFF.

The chain recombines TRBV7-9 with TRBJ2-1, with 7 positions matching TRBD1. This CDR3 contains 15 residues. Germline CDR1 is SEHNR and CDR2 is FQNEAQ (reference sequence). Unmatched junction bases numbered 8, after V lost 5 bases and J lost 4 bases. CDR3 amino acids: CASSNPGQPYNEQFF. The CDR3 nucleotides read TGTGCCAGCAGCAACCCGGGACAGCCTTACAATGAGCAGTTCTTC.

Written as DNA, the CDR3 is TGCGCCAGCCGGGACAGCTACAATGAGCAGTTCTTC. Protein sequence: CASRDSYNEQFF. The chain combines TRBV5-1 with TRBJ2-1, with 7 bases fitting TRBD1. There are 12 residues in the CDR3. Germline V gene sequence: CDR1 SGHRS, CDR2 YFSETQ. Trimming cost V 7 bases and J 3 bases; bases outside gene matches: 1.

This clone appeared many times. The rearrangement joins TRBV5-1 to TRBJ2-1; 8 bases line up with TRBD2. There are 14 residues in the CDR3. Trimming removed 4 bases from V and 5 bases from J; junction bases left unmatched: 5. Germline CDR1 reads SGHRS; CDR2 reads YFSETQ. The CDR3 nucleotides read TGCGCCAGCAGCCCCGGGGGGGCCAACAATGAGCAGTTCTTC. Its translation is CASSPGGANNEQFF. The whole variable domain, filled in from reference TRBV5-1 and TRBJ2-1, reads KAGVTQTPRYLIKTRGQQVTLSCSPISGHRSVSWYQQTPGQGLQFLFEYFSETQRNKGNFPGRFSGRQFSNSRSEMNVSTLELGDSALYLCASSPGGANNEQFFGPGTRLTVL.

This rearrangement joins TRBV5-4 to TRBJ1-1; possible D gene TRBD1, 6 bases. V was shortened by 3 bases and J by 4 bases, with 16 bases between the two germline ends. The CDR3 is 15 amino acids. From germline, CDR1 is SGHNT and CDR2 YYREEE (reference sequence). The CDR3 nucleotides read TGTGCCAGCAGCTCGGGGGGGGCGTTAATCACTGAAGCTTTCTTT. Protein sequence: CASSSGGALITEAFF.

The CDR3: CSAGSVNEQFF. Written as DNA, the CDR3 is TGCAGTGCCGGGAGTGTCAATGAGCAGTTCTTC. The chain carries TRBV20-1 and TRBJ2-1; TRBD2 is a possible D gene (6 bases). Germline CDR1 reads DFQATT; CDR2 reads SNEGSKA (reference sequence). Trimming stripped 6 bases from V and 6 bases from J, with 9 bases between. The CDR3 runs to 11 residues.

The V gene is TRBV9, the J gene TRBJ2-7, with 8 bases matching TRBD1. This CDR3 region has 15 residues. CDR1 is SGDLS, CDR2 YYNGEE, per germline. The junction had 6 bases not matched to a gene; V was cut back by 0 bases and J by 4 bases. The CDR3 is CASSVGPGGFYEQYF. The CDR3 region has the DNA TGTGCCAGCAGCGTAGGTCCAGGGGGCTTTTACGAGCAGTACTTC.

V is TRBV11-3 and J is TRBJ1-6, with 7 bases identical to TRBD1. The V and J ends lost 5 bases and 0 bases, in that order; junction bases with no gene match: 4. This CDR3 is built from 16 residues. From germline, CDR1 is SGHNT and CDR2 YENEEA. The CDR3 coding sequence is TGTGCCAGCAGCCAACAGGGGAGCTCCTATAATTCACCCCTCCACTTT. Translation: CASSQQGSSYNSPLHF.

The chain combines TRBV6-5 with TRBJ1-1; a weak D match, TRBD1 (6 bases). With 6 bases removed from V and 4 bases from J, the gap between germline ends came to 12 bases. This CDR3 region has 13 residues. Germline CDR1 and CDR2: MNHEY and SVGAGI. The CDR3 DNA follows: TGTGCCAGCAGCAATAACAGGGTCACTGAAGCTTTCTTT. It translates to CASSNNRVTEAFF.

J is TRBJ1-6 and V is TRBV14; a possible D gene is TRBD1 (6 bases). This CDR3 has 14 amino acids. CDR1 and CDR2 (germline): SGHDN, FVKESK. With 5 bases removed from V and 9 bases from J, the gap between germline ends came to 14 bases. CDR3 loop: CASSEARGASPLHF. In nucleotides, the CDR3 is TGTGCCAGCAGCGAGGCCAGGGGAGCTTCACCCCTCCACTTT.

The chain is built from TRBV7-2 and TRBJ1-2; D is perhaps TRBD1 (6 bases). The CDR3 consists of 14 residues. Trimming shortened V by 6 bases and J by 3 bases, and 14 bases separated the two germline ends. Per the germline V gene, CDR1 is SGHTA and CDR2 is FQGNSA. The CDR3, as DNA: TGTGCCAGCAGACTACGGCAGGGGTACTATGGCTACACCTTC. Residues: CASRLRQGYYGYTF.

The J gene is TRBJ1-2, the V gene TRBV5-6; TRBD1 is a possible D gene (5 bases). V was pared by 0 bases and J by 9 bases, with 12 bases between. In germline, CDR1 is SGHDT, CDR2 YYEEEE. The CDR3 contains 13 residues. The CDR3, as DNA: TGTGCCAGCAGCTTGGCCTCAGGGTTTAGCTACACCTTC. This gives the protein CASSLASGFSYTF.

The chain couples TRBV7-3 to TRBJ2-1; the D gene is possibly TRBD2 (6 bases). The length of the CDR3 is 15 residues. Trimming took 0 bases from V and 6 from J, leaving 12 bases between them. Germline CDR1 reads SGHTA; CDR2 reads FQGTGA. CDR3: CASSLTRGEGNEQFF. DNA for the CDR3: TGTGCCAGCAGCTTAACGCGGGGAGAGGGCAATGAGCAGTTCTTC.

This clone was observed once. J is TRBJ1-2 and V is TRBV11-2, with 10 nucleotides matching TRBD1. The CDR3 is made up of 16 amino acids. Germline V lookup: CDR1 SGHAT, CDR2 FQNNGV. Trimming cost V 7 bases and J 4 bases; bases outside gene matches: 12. This chain's CDR3 is CASTPTGGYTSYGYTF. DNA of the CDR3: TGTGCCAGCACTCCGACAGGGGGCTATACCTCCTATGGCTACACCTTC.

The J gene is TRBJ2-1, the V gene TRBV5-1, with D tentatively TRBD2 (7 bases). The CDR3 spans 16 residues. CDR1 is SGHRS, CDR2 YFSETQ, per germline. Trimming shortened V by 0 bases and J by 2 bases, and 12 bases separated the two germline ends. Here the CDR3 reads CASSLGGGGTYNEQFF. The CDR3 DNA follows: TGCGCCAGCAGCTTGGGGGGCGGGGGCACCTACAATGAGCAGTTCTTC.